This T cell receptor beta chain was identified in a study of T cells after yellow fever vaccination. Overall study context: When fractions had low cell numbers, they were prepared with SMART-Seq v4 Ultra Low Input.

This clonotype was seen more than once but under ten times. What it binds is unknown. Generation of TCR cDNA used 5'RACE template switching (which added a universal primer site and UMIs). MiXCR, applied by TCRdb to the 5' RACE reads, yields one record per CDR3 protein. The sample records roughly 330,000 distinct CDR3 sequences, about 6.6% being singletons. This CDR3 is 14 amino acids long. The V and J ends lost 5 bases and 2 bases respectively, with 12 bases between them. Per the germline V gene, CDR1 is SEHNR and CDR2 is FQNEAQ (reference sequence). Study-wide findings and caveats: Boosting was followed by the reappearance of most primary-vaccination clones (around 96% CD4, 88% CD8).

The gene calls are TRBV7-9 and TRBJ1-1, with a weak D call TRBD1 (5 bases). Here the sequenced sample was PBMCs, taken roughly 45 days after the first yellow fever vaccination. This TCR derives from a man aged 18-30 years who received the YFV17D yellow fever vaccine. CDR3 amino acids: CASSPQTVNTEAFF. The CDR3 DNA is TGTGCCAGCAGCCCCCAGACAGTTAACACTGAAGCTTTCTTT.